This T cell receptor (beta chain) comes out of a study of blood T cell repertoires in COVID-19. Overall study: Collection of acute and convalescent COVID-19 samples took place in the United States, Italy and Spain. PBMCs, B-cell-depleted T cells, or T cells were the source of the cDNA or gDNA that made up the material.

This table comes from immunoSEQ multiplex PCR, and its TCRdb copy is limited to in-frame clones, with some not included. The data contain more than 95,000 clones, around 80% of them seen just once; the ten biggest clones take up over 6%. There are 15 residues in the CDR3. V lost 0 bases, J lost 1 base, and 10 bases lay in between. CDR1 is SGHNT and CDR2 is YYREEE in the germline V gene (reference sequence). The specimen sequenced was peripheral blood. The genes are TRBV5-4 and TRBJ2-5; tentatively, D is TRBD2 (6 bases). The clonotype comes from an older man with active or convalescent COVID-19. CDR3 protein: CASSLVGLGQETQYF. The CDR3 coding sequence is TGTGCCAGCAGCTTGGTGGGACTGGGCCAAGAGACCCAGTACTTC.